This TCR beta chain was sequenced in a study of CD8+ T cells in alopecia areata. Whole-study results and caveats: Many expanded lesional clones remained in scalp and blood on tofacitinib.

Comments on this clone: Its target is not known.

This CDR3 contains 16 residues. The V end lost 2 bases, the J end lost 0 bases, and 14 bases lay between the germline ends. Germline CDR1 KGHSH, CDR2 LQKENI. As for treatment: oral pan-JAK inhibitor, 5-10 mg twice daily. cDNA reverse transcribed from extracted RNA served as the sequencing template. TCRdb keeps only in-frame clones here, not all; method: immunoSEQ multiplex PCR. The top ten hold 15% of the sample, which has over 120,000 clones, roughly 54% seen once. This sequence joins TRBV18 and TRBJ2-7, with D perhaps being TRBD1 or TRBD2 (5 bases each). The source is a human donor with alopecia areata. This material consisted of CD8+ T cells sorted from blood, taken at week 4, from a patient treated with tofacitinib. In DNA, the CDR3 is TGTGCCAGCTCACCAGAGGGAGCAGGGACCTCCTACGAGCAGTACTTC. Translation: CASSPEGAGTSYEQYF.